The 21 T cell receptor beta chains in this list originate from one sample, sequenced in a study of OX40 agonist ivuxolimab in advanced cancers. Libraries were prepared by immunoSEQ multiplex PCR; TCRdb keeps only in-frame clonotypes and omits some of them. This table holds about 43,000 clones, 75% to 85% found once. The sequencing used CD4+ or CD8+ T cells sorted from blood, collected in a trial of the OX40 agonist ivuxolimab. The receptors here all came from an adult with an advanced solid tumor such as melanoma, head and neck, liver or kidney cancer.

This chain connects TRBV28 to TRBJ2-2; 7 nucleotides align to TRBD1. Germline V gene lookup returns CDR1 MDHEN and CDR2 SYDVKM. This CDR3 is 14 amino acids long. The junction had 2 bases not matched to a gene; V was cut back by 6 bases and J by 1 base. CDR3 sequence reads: CASSRQGNTGELFF. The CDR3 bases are TGTGCCAGCAGCAGACAGGGGAACACCGGGGAGCTGTTTTTT.

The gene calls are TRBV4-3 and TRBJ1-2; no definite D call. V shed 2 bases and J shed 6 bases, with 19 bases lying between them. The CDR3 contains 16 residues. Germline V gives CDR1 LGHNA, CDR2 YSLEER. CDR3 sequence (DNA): TGCGCCAGCAGCCAAACCGTGAGGCCGCGGGTCGATGGCTACACCTTC. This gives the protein CASSQTVRPRVDGYTF.

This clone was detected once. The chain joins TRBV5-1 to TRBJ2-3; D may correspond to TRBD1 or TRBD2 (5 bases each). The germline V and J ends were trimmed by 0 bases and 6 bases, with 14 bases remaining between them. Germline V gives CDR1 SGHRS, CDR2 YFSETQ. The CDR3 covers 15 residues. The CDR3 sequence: CASSLGLRRGDTQYF. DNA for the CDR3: TGCGCCAGCAGCTTGGGACTCCGCCGGGGCGATACGCAGTATTTT.

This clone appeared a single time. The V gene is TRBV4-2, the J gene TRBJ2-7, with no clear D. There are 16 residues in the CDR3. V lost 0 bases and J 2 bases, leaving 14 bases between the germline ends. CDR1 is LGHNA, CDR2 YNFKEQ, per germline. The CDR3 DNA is TGTGCCAGCAGCCAAGAATTGGCCAGGAGCCCCTACGAGCAGTACTTC. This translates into CASSQELARSPYEQYF.

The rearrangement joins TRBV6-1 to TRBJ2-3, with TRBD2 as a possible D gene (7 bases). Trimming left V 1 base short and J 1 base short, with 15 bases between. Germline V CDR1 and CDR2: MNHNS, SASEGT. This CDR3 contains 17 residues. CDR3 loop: CASSEVGGGQGTDTQYF. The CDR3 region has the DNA TGTGCCAGCAGTGAAGTGGGAGGGGGGCAGGGCACAGATACGCAGTATTTT.

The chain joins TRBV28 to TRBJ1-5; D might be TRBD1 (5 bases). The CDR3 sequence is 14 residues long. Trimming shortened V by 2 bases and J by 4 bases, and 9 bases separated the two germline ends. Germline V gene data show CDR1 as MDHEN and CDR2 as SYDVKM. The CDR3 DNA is TGTGCCAGCAGTTTACTTTGGGGGAATCAGCCCCAGCATTTT. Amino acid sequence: CASSLLWGNQPQHF.

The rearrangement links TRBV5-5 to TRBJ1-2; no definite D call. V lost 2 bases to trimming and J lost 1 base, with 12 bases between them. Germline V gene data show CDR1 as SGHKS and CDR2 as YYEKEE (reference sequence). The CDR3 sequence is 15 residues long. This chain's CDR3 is CASSFRSDNNYGYTF. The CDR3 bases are TGTGCCAGCAGCTTTAGGTCAGACAATAACTATGGCTACACCTTC.

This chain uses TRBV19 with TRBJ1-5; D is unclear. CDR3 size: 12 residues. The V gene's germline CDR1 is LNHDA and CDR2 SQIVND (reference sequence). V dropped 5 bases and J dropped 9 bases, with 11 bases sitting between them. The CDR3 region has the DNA TGTGCCAGTAGTCGAGAGGTTCTGCCCCAGCATTTT. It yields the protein CASSREVLPQHF.

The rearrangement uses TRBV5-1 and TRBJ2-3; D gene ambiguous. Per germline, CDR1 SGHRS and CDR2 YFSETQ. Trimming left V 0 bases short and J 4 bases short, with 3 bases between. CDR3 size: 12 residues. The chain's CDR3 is CASSLGADTQYF. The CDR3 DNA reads TGCGCCAGCAGCTTGGGGGCAGATACGCAGTATTTT.

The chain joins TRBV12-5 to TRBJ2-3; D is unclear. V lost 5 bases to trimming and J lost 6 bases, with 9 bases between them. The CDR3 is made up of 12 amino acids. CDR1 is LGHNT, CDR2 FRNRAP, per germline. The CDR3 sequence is CASGINRDTQYF. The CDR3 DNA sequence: TGTGCTAGTGGTATTAATCGGGATACGCAGTATTTT.

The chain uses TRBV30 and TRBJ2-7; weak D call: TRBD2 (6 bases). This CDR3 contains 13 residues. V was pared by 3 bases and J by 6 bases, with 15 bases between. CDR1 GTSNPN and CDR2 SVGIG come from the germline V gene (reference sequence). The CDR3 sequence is CAWSPRRRGEQYF. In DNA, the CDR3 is TGTGCCTGGAGCCCCAGACGGAGGGGCGAGCAGTACTTC.

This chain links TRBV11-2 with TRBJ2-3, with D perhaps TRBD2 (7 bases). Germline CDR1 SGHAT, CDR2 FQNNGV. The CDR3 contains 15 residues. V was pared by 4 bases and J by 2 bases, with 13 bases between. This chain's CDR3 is CASSWGGGYTDTQYF. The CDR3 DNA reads TGTGCCAGCAGCTGGGGAGGGGGTTACACAGATACGCAGTATTTT.

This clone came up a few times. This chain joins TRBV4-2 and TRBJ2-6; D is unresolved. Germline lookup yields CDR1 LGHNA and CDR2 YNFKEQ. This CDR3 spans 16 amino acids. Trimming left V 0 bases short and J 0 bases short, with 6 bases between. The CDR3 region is CASSQDMRSGANVLTF. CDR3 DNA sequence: TGTGCCAGCAGCCAAGATATGCGCTCTGGGGCCAACGTCCTGACTTTC.

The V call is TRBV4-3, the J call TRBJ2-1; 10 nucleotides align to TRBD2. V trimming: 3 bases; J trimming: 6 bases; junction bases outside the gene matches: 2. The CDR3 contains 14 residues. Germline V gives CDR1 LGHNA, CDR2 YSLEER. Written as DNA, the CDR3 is TGCGCCAGCAGCCAGGGGACTAGCGCCAATGAGCAGTTCTTC. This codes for CASSQGTSANEQFF.

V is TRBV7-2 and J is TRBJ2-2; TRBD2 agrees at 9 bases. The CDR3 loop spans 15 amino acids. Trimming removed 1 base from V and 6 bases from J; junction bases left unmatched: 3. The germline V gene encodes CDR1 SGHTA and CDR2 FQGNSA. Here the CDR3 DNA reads TGTGCCAGCAGCTTAGTTAGACTAGCGGCCGGGGAGCTGTTTTTT. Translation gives CASSLVRLAAGELFF.

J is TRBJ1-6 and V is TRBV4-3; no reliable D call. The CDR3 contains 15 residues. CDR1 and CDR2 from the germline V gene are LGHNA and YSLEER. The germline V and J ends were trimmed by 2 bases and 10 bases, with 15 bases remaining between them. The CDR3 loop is CASSQLDLPASPLHF. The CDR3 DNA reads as TGCGCCAGCAGCCAATTGGACCTCCCAGCCTCACCCCTCCACTTT.

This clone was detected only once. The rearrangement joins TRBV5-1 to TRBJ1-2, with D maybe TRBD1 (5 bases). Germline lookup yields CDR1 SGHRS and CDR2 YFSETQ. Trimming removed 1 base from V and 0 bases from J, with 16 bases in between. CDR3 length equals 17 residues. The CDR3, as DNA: TGCGCCAGCAGCTTGTCCCCAGGGCGGTTAGCTAACTATGGCTACACCTTC. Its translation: CASSLSPGRLANYGYTF.

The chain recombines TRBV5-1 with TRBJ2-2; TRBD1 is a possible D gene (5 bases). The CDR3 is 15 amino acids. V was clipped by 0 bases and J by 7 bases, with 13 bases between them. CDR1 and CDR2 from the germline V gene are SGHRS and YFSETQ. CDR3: CASSLASGWLGELFF. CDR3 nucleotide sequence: TGCGCCAGCAGCTTGGCCTCAGGGTGGCTCGGGGAGCTGTTTTTT.

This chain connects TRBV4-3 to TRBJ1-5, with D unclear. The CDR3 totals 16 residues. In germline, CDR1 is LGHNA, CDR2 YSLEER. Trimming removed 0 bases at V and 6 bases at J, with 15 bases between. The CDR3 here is CASSQDLGAGGQPQHF. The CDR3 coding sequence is TGCGCCAGCAGCCAAGATTTGGGAGCCGGCGGTCAGCCCCAGCATTTT.

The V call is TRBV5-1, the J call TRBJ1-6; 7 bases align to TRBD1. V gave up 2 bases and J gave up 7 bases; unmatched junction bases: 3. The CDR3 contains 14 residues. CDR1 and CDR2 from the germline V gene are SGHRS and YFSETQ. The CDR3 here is CASSLGGQNSPLHF. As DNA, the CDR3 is TGCGCCAGCAGCTTAGGGGGACAGAATTCACCCCTCCACTTT.

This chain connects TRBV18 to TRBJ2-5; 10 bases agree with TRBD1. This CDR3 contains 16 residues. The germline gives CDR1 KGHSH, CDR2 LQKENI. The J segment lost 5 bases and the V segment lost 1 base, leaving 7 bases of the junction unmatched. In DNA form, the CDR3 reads TGTGCCAGCTCACCACGACAGGGGGCCCTCTTGGAGACCCAGTACTTC. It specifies CASSPRQGALLETQYF.